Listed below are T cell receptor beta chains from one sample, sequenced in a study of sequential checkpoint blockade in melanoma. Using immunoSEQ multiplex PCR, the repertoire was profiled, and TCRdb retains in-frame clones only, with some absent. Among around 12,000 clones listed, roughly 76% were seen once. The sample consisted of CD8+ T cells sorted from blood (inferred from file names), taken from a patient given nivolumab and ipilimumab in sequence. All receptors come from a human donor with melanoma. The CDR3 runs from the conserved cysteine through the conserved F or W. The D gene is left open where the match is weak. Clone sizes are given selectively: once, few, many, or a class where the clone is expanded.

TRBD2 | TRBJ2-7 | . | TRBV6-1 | CASILTGLAGEQYF | TGTGCCAGCATCCTGACGGGACTAGCTGGGGAGCAGTACTTC
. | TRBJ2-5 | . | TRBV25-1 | CASSEGGLWETQYF | TGTGCCAGCAGTGAGGGGGGGCTTTGGGAGACCCAGTACTTC
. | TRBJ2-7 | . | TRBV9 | CASSPQGRLGEQYF | TGTGCCAGCAGCCCCCAGGGTCGCTTAGGGGAGCAGTACTTC
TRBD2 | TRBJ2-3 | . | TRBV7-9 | CASSILAGGADTQYF | TGTGCCAGCAGCATACTAGCGGGAGGGGCAGATACGCAGTATTTT
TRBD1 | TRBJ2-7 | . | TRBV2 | CASSFGTGPSYEQYF | TGTGCCAGCAGCTTCGGGACAGGGCCGTCCTACGAGCAGTACTTC
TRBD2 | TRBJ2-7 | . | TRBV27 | CASISGLGLYEQYF | TGTGCCAGCATCTCGGGACTAGGGCTCTACGAGCAGTACTTC
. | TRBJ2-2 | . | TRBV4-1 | CASSQVELAGELFF | TGCGCCAGCAGCCAAGTCGAGTTGGCCGGGGAGCTGTTTTTT
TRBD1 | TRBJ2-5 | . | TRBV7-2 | CASSLGPGQGETQYF | TGTGCCAGCAGCTTAGGACCGGGACAGGGAGAGACCCAGTACTTC
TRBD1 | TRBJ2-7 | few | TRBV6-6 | CASSQRQGYYEQYF | TGTGCCAGCAGCCAACGACAGGGTTACTACGAGCAGTACTTC
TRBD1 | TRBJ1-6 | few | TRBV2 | CASRETGGSSSPLHF | TGTGCCAGCAGGGAAACAGGGGGCTCTAGTTCACCCCTCCACTTT
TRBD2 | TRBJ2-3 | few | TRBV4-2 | CASSQRTSDTDTQYF | TGTGCCAGCAGCCAAAGGACTAGCGACACAGATACGCAGTATTTT
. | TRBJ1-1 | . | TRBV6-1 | CASSEIPYSNTEAFF | TGTGCCAGCAGTGAAATCCCATACTCCAACACTGAAGCTTTCTTT
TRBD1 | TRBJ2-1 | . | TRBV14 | CASSQAGTETYNEQFF | TGTGCCAGCAGCCAAGCCGGGACAGAGACCTACAATGAGCAGTTCTTC
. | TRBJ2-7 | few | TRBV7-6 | CASSPGQPSYEQYF | TGTGCCAGCAGCCCTGGACAGCCCTCCTACGAGCAGTACTTC
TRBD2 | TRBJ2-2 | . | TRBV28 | CASSLRRERGRELFF | TGTGCCAGCAGTTTAAGGCGGGAGAGGGGCAGGGAGCTGTTTTTT
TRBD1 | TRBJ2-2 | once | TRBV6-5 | CASRHRGGTGELFF | TGTGCCAGCAGACACAGGGGCGGCACCGGGGAGCTGTTTTTT
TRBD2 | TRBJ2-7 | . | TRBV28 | CASSLGRERSYEQYF | TGTGCCAGCAGTTTGGGGCGGGAGCGATCCTACGAGCAGTACTTC
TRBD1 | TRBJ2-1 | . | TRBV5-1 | CASSWDSNEQFF | TGCGCCAGCAGCTGGGACAGTAATGAGCAGTTCTTC
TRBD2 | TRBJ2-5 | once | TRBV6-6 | CAISGSWETQYF | TGTGCCATTAGCGGGAGTTGGGAGACCCAGTACTTC
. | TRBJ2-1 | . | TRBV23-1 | CASSQSGTPKYNEQFF | TGCGCCAGCAGTCAATCGGGGACACCTAAATACAATGAGCAGTTCTTC
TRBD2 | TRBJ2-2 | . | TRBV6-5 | CASSRLAGVGELFF | TGTGCCAGCAGCAGGCTAGCGGGAGTCGGGGAGCTGTTTTTT
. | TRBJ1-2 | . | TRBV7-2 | CASSRIRGNYGYTF | TGTGCCAGCAGCCGCATAAGGGGGAACTATGGCTACACCTTC
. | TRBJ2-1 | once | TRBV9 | CASSVAGTYNEQFF | TGTGCCAGCAGCGTAGCCGGGACCTACAATGAGCAGTTCTTC
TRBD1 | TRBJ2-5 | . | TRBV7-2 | CASSHPDRGRWGTQYF | TGTGCCAGCAGCCACCCGGACAGGGGGCGCTGGGGGACCCAGTACTTC
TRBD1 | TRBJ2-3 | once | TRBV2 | CASSFPPGTGRTDTQYF | TGTGCCAGCAGTTTCCCGCCCGGGACAGGGCGCACAGATACGCAGTATTTT
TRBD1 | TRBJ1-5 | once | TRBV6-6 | CASSRGQGANQPQHF | TGTGCCAGCAGCAGGGGACAGGGGGCGAATCAGCCCCAGCATTTT
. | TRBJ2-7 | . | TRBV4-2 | CASSPARGESGYEQYF | TGTGCCAGCAGCCCGGCCAGGGGGGAGTCAGGCTACGAGCAGTACTTC
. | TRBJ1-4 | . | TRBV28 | CASSSLSGLFGKLFF | TGTGCCAGCAGTAGTTTATCGGGACTCTTCGGAAAACTGTTTTTT
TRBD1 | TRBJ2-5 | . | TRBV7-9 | CASSPGTEKTQYF | TGTGCCAGCAGCCCCGGGACAGAGAAGACCCAGTACTTC